The rows below give T cell receptor beta chains drawn from one sample of a study of shared clonotypes between healthy human individuals. Produced via immunoSEQ multiplex PCR; TCRdb's table is partial and in-frame only. The sample has approximately 1.5 million clones, around 98.5% seen once. The sample was naive CD4+ T cells sorted from blood. The receptors shown here come from a man younger than 40 in good health. Each CDR3 is given with its conserved first and last residue. The order of the fields is D gene, J gene, clone size, V gene, CDR3 DNA, CDR3 protein. The D gene is left open where the match is weak. Rows may omit the clone size; those that give it use once, few, many or a size class.

D: TRBD2
J: TRBJ2-3
size: NA
V: TRBV7-3
DNA: TGTGCCAGCAGCTTACTCCCCCGAACTAGCGGCACAGATACGCAGTATTTT
CDR3: CASSLLPRTSGTDTQYF

D: NA
J: TRBJ2-6
size: NA
V: TRBV28
DNA: TGTGCCAGCACCCCGCCCCCGGCGGGGGCGAACCGCCTCTCTGGGGCCAACGTCCTGACTTTC
CDR3: CASTPPPAGANRLSGANVLTF

D: NA
J: TRBJ2-7
size: NA
V: TRBV10-2
DNA: TGCGCCAGCAAGGCCGGGTGGCAGGGCGAGCAGTACTTC
CDR3: CASKAGWQGEQYF

D: NA
J: TRBJ2-5
size: NA
V: TRBV21-1
DNA: TGTGCCAGCAGCAAACGCGGGGAAGGGACCCAGTACTTC
CDR3: CASSKRGEGTQYF

D: TRBD2
J: TRBJ2-3
size: NA
V: TRBV9
DNA: TGTGCCAGCAGCGTAGCGGGACTAGCGGGATCCATAGATACGCAGTATTTT
CDR3: CASSVAGLAGSIDTQYF

D: NA
J: TRBJ2-7
size: NA
V: TRBV5-1
DNA: TGCGCCAGCAGGGCAGGGCTAAGCGGCACCTACGAGCAGTACTTC
CDR3: CASRAGLSGTYEQYF

D: NA
J: TRBJ1-5
size: NA
V: TRBV5-5
DNA: TGTGCCAGCAGCTCATCTGGGGGCGTGGATCAGCCCCAGCATTTT
CDR3: CASSSSGGVDQPQHF

D: TRBD2
J: TRBJ2-5
size: NA
V: TRBV29-1
DNA: TGCAGCGTTGAAATACTAGCGGGAAGGCAAGAGACCCAGTACTTC
CDR3: CSVEILAGRQETQYF

D: NA
J: TRBJ2-3
size: NA
V: TRBV5-1
DNA: TGCGCCAGCAGCTTGGACCCAGGGTGGGATACGCAGTATTTT
CDR3: CASSLDPGWDTQYF

D: NA
J: TRBJ2-7
size: NA
V: TRBV4-2
DNA: TGTGCCAGCAGCCAAGATAGGGAACGGGAGCGGGCCTACGAGCAGTACTTC
CDR3: CASSQDRERERAYEQYF

D: TRBD2
J: TRBJ2-7
size: NA
V: TRBV5-5
DNA: TGTGCCAGCAGCTTGGGACTAGCTGGCGAGCAGTACTTC
CDR3: CASSLGLAGEQYF

D: TRBD1
J: TRBJ1-2
size: NA
V: TRBV5-5
DNA: TGTGCCAGCAGCTGGGACAGGGCTCCTCACTATGGCTACACCTTC
CDR3: CASSWDRAPHYGYTF

D: TRBD2
J: TRBJ2-1
size: NA
V: TRBV19
DNA: TGTGCCTCTGGGCTAGCGGGGTACAATGAGCAGTTCTTC
CDR3: CASGLAGYNEQFF

D: NA
J: TRBJ1-3
size: NA
V: TRBV11-2
DNA: TGTGCCAGCAGCTTTGCACAGGGCGAAGACACCATATATTTT
CDR3: CASSFAQGEDTIYF

D: NA
J: TRBJ2-7
size: NA
V: TRBV28
DNA: TGTGCCAGCAGCTCTATCGGCATCACATCCTACGAGCAGTACTTC
CDR3: CASSSIGITSYEQYF

D: NA
J: TRBJ2-7
size: NA
V: TRBV19
DNA: TGTGCCAGCCCCCAAGCTGAGACTCAGCCCTCCTGCTACGAGCAGTACTTC
CDR3: CASPQAETQPSCYEQYF

D: NA
J: TRBJ1-2
size: NA
V: TRBV5-4
DNA: TGTGCCAGCAGCTTGGTTGGGACCGCTAACTATGGCTACACCTTC
CDR3: CASSLVGTANYGYTF

D: NA
J: TRBJ2-1
size: NA
V: TRBV9
DNA: TGTGCCAGCAGCGTAGGGGGTGACTCCTACAATGAGCAGTTCTTC
CDR3: CASSVGGDSYNEQFF

D: NA
J: TRBJ2-1
size: NA
V: TRBV29-1
DNA: TGCAGCGTGAGGGGAACTAGGTACAATGAGCAGTTCTTC
CDR3: CSVRGTRYNEQFF

D: NA
J: TRBJ1-3
size: NA
V: TRBV18
DNA: TGTGCCAGCTCACCAATAGGGATGAGCTCTGGAAACACCATATATTTT
CDR3: CASSPIGMSSGNTIYF

D: NA
J: TRBJ1-2
size: NA
V: TRBV6-1
DNA: TGTGCCAGCAGTGAAGCGTCAGACTATGGCTACACCTTC
CDR3: CASSEASDYGYTF

D: TRBD1
J: TRBJ2-5
size: NA
V: TRBV29-1
DNA: TGCAGCGTGTACAGGGGTGCGGAGACCCAGTACTTC
CDR3: CSVYRGAETQYF

D: TRBD2
J: TRBJ2-3
size: NA
V: TRBV29-1
DNA: TGCAGCGTTATCAGCGGGAGAGGAGTAAGCACAGATACGCAGTATTTT
CDR3: CSVISGRGVSTDTQYF

D: TRBD1
J: TRBJ1-4
size: NA
V: TRBV5-1
DNA: TGCGCCAGCAGCTCCGGGACAGGGTATGAAAAACTGTTTTTT
CDR3: CASSSGTGYEKLFF

D: NA
J: TRBJ2-1
size: NA
V: TRBV27
DNA: TGTGCCAGCAGCGTTAGGGGGTGGGGATACAATGAGCAGTTCTTC
CDR3: CASSVRGWGYNEQFF

D: TRBD2
J: TRBJ2-7
size: NA
V: TRBV10-3
DNA: TGTGCCATCGGAAGGAGCGGGAGTGAGGATGAGCAGTACTTC
CDR3: CAIGRSGSEDEQYF

D: TRBD2
J: TRBJ2-7
size: NA
V: TRBV9
DNA: TGTGCCAGCAGCTCCGATGGTAGCGGGAGTTCCGAGCAGTACTTC
CDR3: CASSSDGSGSSEQYF

D: NA
J: TRBJ2-7
size: NA
V: TRBV27
DNA: TGTGCCAGCAGCTTCAAAACTACGATTGGGGGTACGGTGCAGTACTTC
CDR3: CASSFKTTIGGTVQYF

D: NA
J: TRBJ2-5
size: NA
V: TRBV5-4
DNA: TGTGCCAGCAGCATCGACAGGATAGCCCCTCAAGAGACCCAGTACTTC
CDR3: CASSIDRIAPQETQYF

D: TRBD2
J: TRBJ2-3
size: NA
V: TRBV7-9
DNA: TGTGCCCTCCTTTCCGCAGGACTAGCAGCTAGCACAGATACGCAGTATTTT
CDR3: CALLSAGLAASTDTQYF

D: TRBD2
J: TRBJ2-3
size: NA
V: TRBV19
DNA: TGTGCCAGTAGTATACGGCCTAGCGGGAGAACAGATACGCAGTATTTT
CDR3: CASSIRPSGRTDTQYF

D: NA
J: TRBJ1-5
size: NA
V: TRBV4-2
DNA: TGTGCCAGCAGCCCTGGAGCAGGTGACCTCAATCAGCCCCAGCATTTT
CDR3: CASSPGAGDLNQPQHF

D: TRBD1
J: TRBJ2-7
size: NA
V: TRBV5-1
DNA: TGCGCCAGCAGCTCCTTTATCGACAGGGGGCAATACGAGCAGTACTTC
CDR3: CASSSFIDRGQYEQYF

D: NA
J: TRBJ1-1
size: NA
V: TRBV7-2
DNA: TGTGCCAGCAGCTTAGACAGGTATCCCACTGAAGCTTTCTTT
CDR3: CASSLDRYPTEAFF

D: TRBD2
J: TRBJ2-3
size: NA
V: TRBV5-1
DNA: TGCGCCAGCAGCTCAAGGGGACTAGCGGGAGAAGTCGGCACAGATACGCAGTATTTT
CDR3: CASSSRGLAGEVGTDTQYF

D: NA
J: TRBJ2-2
size: NA
V: TRBV5-5
DNA: TGTGCCAGTAAACACAGGGAGGACTACCCCGGGGAGCTGTTTTTT
CDR3: CASKHREDYPGELFF

D: NA
J: TRBJ2-7
size: NA
V: TRBV5-1
DNA: TGCGCCAGCAGTCGATTGTCAGGTGGGCCCTCCTACGAGCAGTACTTC
CDR3: CASSRLSGGPSYEQYF

D: NA
J: TRBJ2-7
size: NA
V: TRBV15
DNA: TGTGCCACCAGCAGGGGACTGGGAAGCGAGCAGTACTTC
CDR3: CATSRGLGSEQYF

D: NA
J: TRBJ1-5
size: once
V: TRBV6-1
DNA: TGTGCCAGCAGTGAAAGACCGGGGATGGGACAGCCCCAGCATTTT
CDR3: CASSERPGMGQPQHF

D: TRBD1
J: TRBJ2-1
size: NA
V: TRBV11-2
DNA: TGTGCCAGCAGCCAACAGGGGAATGAGCAGTTCTTC
CDR3: CASSQQGNEQFF

D: TRBD2
J: TRBJ2-5
size: NA
V: TRBV7-9
DNA: TGTGCCAGCAGCGCATACCCCTCCACGAGACTAGCCCGGGAGACCCAGTACTTC
CDR3: CASSAYPSTRLARETQYF

D: NA
J: TRBJ2-5
size: NA
V: TRBV5-1
DNA: TGCGCCAGCAGCTTGGGGGCCCACCAAGAGACCCAGTACTTC
CDR3: CASSLGAHQETQYF

D: NA
J: TRBJ2-5
size: NA
V: TRBV28
DNA: TGTGCCAGCAGGATCCCTGACCGGGAGACCCAGTACTTC
CDR3: CASRIPDRETQYF

D: TRBD2
J: TRBJ2-1
size: NA
V: TRBV5-1
DNA: TGCGCCAGCAGCCCCGCGACTAAGCGGGAGAGGCCCCACAATGAGCAGTTCTTC
CDR3: CASSPATKRERPHNEQFF